These 5 T cell receptor beta chains were sequenced from one sample in a study of T cells in Graves' hyperthyroidism and ophthalmopathy. Amplified TCR beta CDR3 regions came from RNA transcripts. The TCR CDR3 was amplified in a first-round RT-PCR using the HTBI primer set. TCRdb redid the calling of the multiplex PCR reads with MiXCR, one entry per CDR3 protein. The profile shows about 400,000 distinct CDR3 sequences, less than 15% of them singletons. What was sequenced was blood. The receptors stem from a woman aged 18-29 years with Graves' hyperthyroidism.

This clonotype was recorded at least ten times. The V and J genes are TRBV18 and TRBJ2-3, with a possible D match to TRBD2 (6 bases). Germline loops: CDR1 KGHSH, CDR2 LQKENI. V lost 8 bases to trimming and J lost 1 base, with 16 bases between them. The CDR3 is 15 residues long. The CDR3 protein is CASTHREFGTDTQYF. CDR3 DNA: TGTGCCAGCACGCACCGGGAGTTCGGCACAGATACGCAGTATTTT.

The chain employs TRBV20-1 and TRBJ1-2, with D tentatively TRBD1 (5 bases). CDR1 and CDR2 (germline): DFQATT, SNEGSKA (reference sequence). V was clipped by 0 bases and J by 0 bases, with 11 bases between them. The CDR3 has 15 amino acids. CDR3 nucleotide sequence: TGCAGTGCTAGAGAGGAGGCAGGGACTAACTATGGCTACACCTTC. Its protein is CSAREEAGTNYGYTF.

This clonotype was detected many times. The chain carries TRBV20-1 and TRBJ1-2; 9 bases align to TRBD1. Trimming took 8 bases from V and 6 from J; bases not matched to a gene: 10. The CDR3 is made up of 13 amino acids. From germline, CDR1 is DFQATT and CDR2 SNEGSKA (reference sequence). The CDR3 region has the DNA TGCAGTTCTATCGACCGGGACAGGGATGGCTACACCTTC. This gives the protein CSSIDRDRDGYTF.

This clonotype has a count of ten or more. The rearrangement joins TRBV5-6 to TRBJ1-1, with D unclear. CDR3 size: 11 residues. In germline, CDR1 is SGHDT, CDR2 YYEEEE. Trimming cost V 0 bases and J 6 bases, with 3 bases left between them. Written as DNA, the CDR3 is TGTGCCAGCAGCTTGGCCGCTGAAGCTTTCTTT. Translation: CASSLAAEAFF.

This clonotype was recorded many times. The V and J genes are TRBV28 and TRBJ1-2; no definite D call. Germline V gives CDR1 MDHEN, CDR2 SYDVKM. The CDR3 spans 12 residues. The V and J ends lost 5 bases and 8 bases respectively, with 12 bases between them. The CDR3 region has the DNA TGTGCCAGCAGTAGGGAGCCCCGGGGCTACACCTTC. It codes for CASSREPRGYTF.